The 6 T cell receptor beta chains reported below all come from one sample, sequenced in a study of control samples from healthy donors and cancer patients. Repertoires were generated with immunoSEQ multiplex PCR, while TCRdb's copy carries only in-frame clones and drops some. Of 55,000 to 90,000 clones listed, over 75% are singletons. Sequenced input: blood. The receptor source for this set is a man aged 50 or older in good health.

In nucleotides, the CDR3 is TGTGCCAGCACCCCCGAATCTCTTTATGGCTACACCTTC. Protein: CASTPESLYGYTF. V is TRBV12-3 or TRBV12-4 and J is TRBJ1-2; D gene unclear. There are 13 residues in the CDR3. V was pared by 7 bases and J by 5 bases, with 14 bases between.

This clone was observed a handful of times. Different DNA sequences within this sample yield the same CDR3. V usage is TRBV27 and J usage is TRBJ1-6; TRBD1 agrees at 9 bases. This CDR3 contains 15 residues. Germline assignment: CDR1 MNHEY and CDR2 SMNVEV (reference sequence). Trimming took 5 bases from V and 7 from J; bases not matched to a gene: 6. The CDR3 reads CASSGGQGGNSPLHF. The CDR3 DNA follows: TGTGCCAGCAGTGGGGGACAGGGTGGAAATTCACCCCTCCACTTT.

This chain connects TRBV27 to TRBJ1-2; perhaps TRBD1 as D (6 bases). The CDR3 has 12 amino acids. V shed 4 bases and J shed 8 bases, with 11 bases lying between them. Germline V CDR1 and CDR2: MNHEY, SMNVEV (reference sequence). The CDR3 DNA reads as TGTGCCAGCAGTTCCAAAGGGGGAGGCTACACCTTC. Encoded protein: CASSSKGGGYTF.

The rearrangement uses TRBV30 and TRBJ1-5; D unclear. Trimming stripped 0 bases from V and 1 base from J, with 7 bases between. Germline values: CDR1 GTSNPN, CDR2 SVGIG (reference sequence). The CDR3 is 14 residues long. DNA of the CDR3: TGTGCCTGGAGTGTAGGGTGGAGCAATCAGCCCCAGCATTTT. It yields the protein CAWSVGWSNQPQHF.

The CDR3 loop is CASSQDFGKGNTIYF. The CDR3 DNA sequence: TGCGCCAGCAGCCAAGATTTCGGGAAAGGAAACACCATATATTTT. The chain combines TRBV4-3 with TRBJ1-3; D not certain. CDR3 size: 15 residues. Germline V gives CDR1 LGHNA, CDR2 YSLEER. V lost 0 bases and J lost 4, with 10 bases in between.

The chain is built from TRBV29-1 and TRBJ2-1; 7 bases align to TRBD2. Germline V gene lookup returns CDR1 SQVTM and CDR2 ANQGSEA. V shed 6 bases and J 1 base; nucleotides not matched to a gene: 6. The CDR3 runs to 14 residues. CDR3 region: CSVVREASYNEQFF. The CDR3 DNA follows: TGCAGCGTCGTCCGGGAGGCATCCTACAATGAGCAGTTCTTC.